This TCR beta chain was identified in a study of vaccination effects on CD4 cells after COVID-19. Turning to this clone: The antigen remains unidentified.

Clones were read by immunoSEQ multiplex PCR, and TCRdb kept only the in-frame ones, dropping some. The sample lists some 60,000 clones; around 73% were seen once. Isolation of CD4+ T cells took place after ten to eleven days of culture. Each participant was given two doses of one vaccine (BNT162b2 or mRNA-1273). Vaccine recipients had no previous SARS-CoV-2 infection; their nucleocapsid antibodies were negative. The CDR3 is 15 amino acids. From germline, CDR1 is SGHTA and CDR2 FQGNSA. V shed 5 bases, J shed 2 bases, and the junction held 6 bases outside the gene matches. This TCR derives from a human donor who received a COVID-19 vaccine. V gene TRBV7-2 combines with J gene TRBJ2-7; 10 nucleotides line up with TRBD2. Sequences were derived from CD4+ T cells from PBMCs cultured without peptide, sampled after COVID-19 vaccination. The CDR3 bases are TGTGCCAGCAGCGCTAGCGGGAGCCCGACCTACGAGCAGTACTTC. Translated, it gives CASSASGSPTYEQYF.